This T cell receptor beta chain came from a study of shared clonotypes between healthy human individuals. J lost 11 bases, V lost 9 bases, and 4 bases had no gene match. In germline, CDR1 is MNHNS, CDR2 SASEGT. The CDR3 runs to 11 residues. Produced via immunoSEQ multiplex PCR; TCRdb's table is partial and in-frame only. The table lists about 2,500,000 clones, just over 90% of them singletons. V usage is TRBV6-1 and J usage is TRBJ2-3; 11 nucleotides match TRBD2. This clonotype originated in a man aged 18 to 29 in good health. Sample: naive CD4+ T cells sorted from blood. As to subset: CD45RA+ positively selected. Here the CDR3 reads CASGGLAEQYF. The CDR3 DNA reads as TGTGCCAGTGGGGGACTAGCGGAGCAGTATTTT.